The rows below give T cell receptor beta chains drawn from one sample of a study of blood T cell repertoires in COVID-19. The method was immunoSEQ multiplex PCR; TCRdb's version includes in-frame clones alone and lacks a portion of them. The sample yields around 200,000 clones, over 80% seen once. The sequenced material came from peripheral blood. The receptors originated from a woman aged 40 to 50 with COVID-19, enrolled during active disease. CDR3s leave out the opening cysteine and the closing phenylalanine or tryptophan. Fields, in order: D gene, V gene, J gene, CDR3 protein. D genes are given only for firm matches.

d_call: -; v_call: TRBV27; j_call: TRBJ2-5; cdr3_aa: ASSFVAGLQETQY
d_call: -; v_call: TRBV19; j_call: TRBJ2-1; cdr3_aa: ASSVDSPPTPNEQF
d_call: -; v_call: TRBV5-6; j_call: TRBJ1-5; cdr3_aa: ASSWGHNQPQH
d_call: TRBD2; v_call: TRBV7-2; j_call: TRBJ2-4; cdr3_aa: ASRTTSGSSLAKNIQY
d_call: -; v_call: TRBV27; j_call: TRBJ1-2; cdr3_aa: ASGRGYYGYT
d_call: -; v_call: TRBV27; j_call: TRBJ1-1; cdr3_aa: ASSLSGQAF
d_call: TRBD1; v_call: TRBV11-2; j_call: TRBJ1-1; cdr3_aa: ASSLRDSLNTEAF
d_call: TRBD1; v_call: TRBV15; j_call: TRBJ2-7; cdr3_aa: ATSRGTEPEQY
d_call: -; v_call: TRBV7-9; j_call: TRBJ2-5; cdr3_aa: ASSLFGGAQETQY
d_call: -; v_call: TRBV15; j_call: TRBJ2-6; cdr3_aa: ATRWAGSGANVLT
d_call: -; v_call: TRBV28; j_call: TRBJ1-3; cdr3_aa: ASSFYSPVIRPAGNTIY
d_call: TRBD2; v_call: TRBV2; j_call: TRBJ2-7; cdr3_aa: ASSKGLAFYEQY
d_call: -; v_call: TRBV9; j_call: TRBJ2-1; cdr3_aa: ASSYSRNEQF
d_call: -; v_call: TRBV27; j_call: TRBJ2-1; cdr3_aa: ASSWAGTYNEQF
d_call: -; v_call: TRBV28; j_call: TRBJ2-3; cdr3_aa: ASSLTGSSTDTQY
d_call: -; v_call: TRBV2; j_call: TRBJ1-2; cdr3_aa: ARGELPENYGYT
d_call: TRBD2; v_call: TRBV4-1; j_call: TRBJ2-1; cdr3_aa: ASSQDPGTSGRYEQF
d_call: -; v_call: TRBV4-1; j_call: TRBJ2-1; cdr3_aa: ASSQGPSAAYNEQF
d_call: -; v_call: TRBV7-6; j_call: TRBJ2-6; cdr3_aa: ASSLGAVSGANVLT
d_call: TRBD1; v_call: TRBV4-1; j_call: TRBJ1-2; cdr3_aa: ASSQATGTDYGYT
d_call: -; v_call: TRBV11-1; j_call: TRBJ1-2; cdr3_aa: ASSLSPGLNYGYT
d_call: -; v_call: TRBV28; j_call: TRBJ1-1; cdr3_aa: ASSPGGRAF
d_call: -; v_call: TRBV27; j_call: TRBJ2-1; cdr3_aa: ASSLANYYNEQF
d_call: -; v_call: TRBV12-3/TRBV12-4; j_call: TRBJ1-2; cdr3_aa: ASSFSGRGYT
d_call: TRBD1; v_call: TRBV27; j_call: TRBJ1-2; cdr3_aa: ASSPTGGGYGYT
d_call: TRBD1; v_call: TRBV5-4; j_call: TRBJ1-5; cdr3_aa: ASSPGTGVAQPQH
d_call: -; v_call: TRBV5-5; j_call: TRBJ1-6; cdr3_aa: ASSRQAYNSPLH
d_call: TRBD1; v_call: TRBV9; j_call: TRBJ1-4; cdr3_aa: ASSVGGTGRGRGNEKLF
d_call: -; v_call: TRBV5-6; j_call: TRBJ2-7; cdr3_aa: ASSFPTESYEQY
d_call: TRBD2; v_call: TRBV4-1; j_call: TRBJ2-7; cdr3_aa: ASSHTTSGSYEQY
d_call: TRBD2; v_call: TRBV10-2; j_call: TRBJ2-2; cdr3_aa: ASGIAGVATGELF
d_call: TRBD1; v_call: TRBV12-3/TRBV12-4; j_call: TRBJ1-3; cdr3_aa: ASNVRGGNTIY
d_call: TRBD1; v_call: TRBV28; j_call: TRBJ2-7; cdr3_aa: ASAGTAYEQY
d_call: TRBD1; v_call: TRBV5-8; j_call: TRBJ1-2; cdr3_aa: ASSLVTGGLDGYT
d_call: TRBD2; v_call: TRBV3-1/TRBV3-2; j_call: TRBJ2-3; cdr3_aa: ASSQAFSGGGSTDTQY
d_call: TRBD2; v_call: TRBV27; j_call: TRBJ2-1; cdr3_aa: ASKSGNYNEQF
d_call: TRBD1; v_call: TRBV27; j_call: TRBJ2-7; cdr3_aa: ASSRNPSGTGVSYEQY
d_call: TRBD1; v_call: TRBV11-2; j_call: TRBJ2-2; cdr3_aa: ASSLLDRGAGELF
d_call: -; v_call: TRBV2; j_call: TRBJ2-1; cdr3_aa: ASSESSVYNEQF
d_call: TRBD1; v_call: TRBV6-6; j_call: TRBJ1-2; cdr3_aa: ASRATGEGGYGYT
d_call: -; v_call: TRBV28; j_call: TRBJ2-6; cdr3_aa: ATLGGSSGANVLT
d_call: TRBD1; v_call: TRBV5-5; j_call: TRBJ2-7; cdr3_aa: ASSFSQGAYEQY
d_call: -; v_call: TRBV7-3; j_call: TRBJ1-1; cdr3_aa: ASSSMNTEAF
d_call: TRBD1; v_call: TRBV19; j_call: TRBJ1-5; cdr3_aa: ASSSLRQGASTQSNQPQH
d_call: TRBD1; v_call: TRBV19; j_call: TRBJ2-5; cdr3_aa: ASSKGDRGRETQY
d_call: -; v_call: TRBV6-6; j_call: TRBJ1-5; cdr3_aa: ASSYGGASQPQH
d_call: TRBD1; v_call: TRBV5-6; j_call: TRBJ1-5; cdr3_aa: ASSSGQGGGYSNQPQH
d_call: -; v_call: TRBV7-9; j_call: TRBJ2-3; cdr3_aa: ASSFLTGRTDTQY
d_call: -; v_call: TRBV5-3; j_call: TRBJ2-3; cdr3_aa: ARSPRTYFCTDTQY
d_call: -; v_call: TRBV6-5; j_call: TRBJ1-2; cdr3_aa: ASRETVSYGYT